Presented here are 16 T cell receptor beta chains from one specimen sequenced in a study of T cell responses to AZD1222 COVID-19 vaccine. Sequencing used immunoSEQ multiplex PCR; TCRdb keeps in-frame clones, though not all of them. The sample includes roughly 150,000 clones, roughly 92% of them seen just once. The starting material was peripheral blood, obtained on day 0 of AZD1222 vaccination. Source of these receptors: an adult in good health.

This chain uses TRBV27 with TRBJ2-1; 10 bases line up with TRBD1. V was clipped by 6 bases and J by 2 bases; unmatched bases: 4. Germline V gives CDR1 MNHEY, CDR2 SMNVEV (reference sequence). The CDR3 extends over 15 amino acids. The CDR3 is CASRETGGAYNEQFF. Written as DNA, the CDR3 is TGTGCCAGCAGGGAGACAGGGGGCGCCTACAATGAGCAGTTCTTC.

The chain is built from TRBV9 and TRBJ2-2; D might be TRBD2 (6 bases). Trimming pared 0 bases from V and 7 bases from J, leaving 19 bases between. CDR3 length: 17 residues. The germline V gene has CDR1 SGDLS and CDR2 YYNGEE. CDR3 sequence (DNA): TGTGCCAGCAGCGTAGACCCCGGTACGGGAGCTGGCGGGGAGCTGTTTTTT. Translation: CASSVDPGTGAGGELFF.

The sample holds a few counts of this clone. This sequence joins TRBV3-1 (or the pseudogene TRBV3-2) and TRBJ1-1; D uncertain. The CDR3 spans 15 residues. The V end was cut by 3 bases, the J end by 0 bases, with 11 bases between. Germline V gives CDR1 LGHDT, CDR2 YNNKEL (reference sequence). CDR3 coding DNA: TGTGCCAGCAGCCAGCAGGTTAACATGAACACTGAAGCTTTCTTT. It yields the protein CASSQQVNMNTEAFF.

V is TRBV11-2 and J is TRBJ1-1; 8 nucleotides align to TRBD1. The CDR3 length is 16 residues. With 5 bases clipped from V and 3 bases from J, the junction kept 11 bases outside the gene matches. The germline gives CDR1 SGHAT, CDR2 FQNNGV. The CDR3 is CASSPRPQGGDTEAFF. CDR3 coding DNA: TGTGCCAGCAGCCCCCGCCCACAGGGGGGGGACACTGAAGCTTTCTTT.

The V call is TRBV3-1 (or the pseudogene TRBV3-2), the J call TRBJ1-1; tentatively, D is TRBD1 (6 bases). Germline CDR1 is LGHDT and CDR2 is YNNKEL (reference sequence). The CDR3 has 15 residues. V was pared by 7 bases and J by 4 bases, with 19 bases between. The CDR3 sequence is CASTDMDRPLTEAFF. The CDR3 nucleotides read TGTGCCAGCACCGATATGGACAGACCGCTCACTGAAGCTTTCTTT.

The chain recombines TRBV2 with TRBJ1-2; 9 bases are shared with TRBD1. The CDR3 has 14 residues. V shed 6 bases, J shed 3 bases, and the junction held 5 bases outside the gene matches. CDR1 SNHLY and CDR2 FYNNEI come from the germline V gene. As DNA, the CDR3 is TGTGCCAGCAGCGGACAGGGGCCCTACTATGGCTACACCTTC. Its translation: CASSGQGPYYGYTF.

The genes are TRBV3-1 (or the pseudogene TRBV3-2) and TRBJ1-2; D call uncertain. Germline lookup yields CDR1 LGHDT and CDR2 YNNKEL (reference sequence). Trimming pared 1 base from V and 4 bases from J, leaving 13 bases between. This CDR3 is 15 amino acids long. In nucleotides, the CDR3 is TGTGCCAGCAGCCAAGGGGGATCGGGGATCTATGGCTACACCTTC. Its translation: CASSQGGSGIYGYTF.

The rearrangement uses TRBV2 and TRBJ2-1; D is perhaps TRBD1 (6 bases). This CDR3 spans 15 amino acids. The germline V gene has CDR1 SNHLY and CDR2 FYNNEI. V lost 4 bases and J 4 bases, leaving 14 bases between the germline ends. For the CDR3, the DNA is TGTGCCAGCAGTGCAGGGGTCGGTTCGTACAATGAGCAGTTCTTC. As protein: CASSAGVGSYNEQFF.

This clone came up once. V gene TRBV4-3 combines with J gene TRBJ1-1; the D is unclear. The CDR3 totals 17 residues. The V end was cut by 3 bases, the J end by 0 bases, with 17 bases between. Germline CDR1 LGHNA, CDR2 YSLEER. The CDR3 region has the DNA TGCGCCAGCAGCCAGACCTCGAAACGGGGTTTGAACACTGAAGCTTTCTTT. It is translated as CASSQTSKRGLNTEAFF.

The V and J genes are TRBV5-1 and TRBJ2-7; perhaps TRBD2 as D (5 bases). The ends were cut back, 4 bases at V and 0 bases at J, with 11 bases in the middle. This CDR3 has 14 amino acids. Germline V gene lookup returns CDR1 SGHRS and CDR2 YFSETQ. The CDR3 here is CASSPDSSSYEQYF. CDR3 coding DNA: TGCGCCAGCAGCCCGGACTCTTCCTCCTACGAGCAGTACTTC.

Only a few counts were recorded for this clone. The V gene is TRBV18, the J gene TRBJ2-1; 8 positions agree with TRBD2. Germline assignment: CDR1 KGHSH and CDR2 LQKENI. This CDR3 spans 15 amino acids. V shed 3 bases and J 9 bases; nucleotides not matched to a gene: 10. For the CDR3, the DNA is TGTGCCAGCTCACCCGAGACGGGAGGGGTCGGTGAGCAGTTCTTC. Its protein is CASSPETGGVGEQFF.

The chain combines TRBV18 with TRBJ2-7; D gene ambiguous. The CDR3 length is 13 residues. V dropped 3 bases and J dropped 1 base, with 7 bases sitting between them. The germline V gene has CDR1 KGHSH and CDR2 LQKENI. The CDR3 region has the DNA TGTGCCAGCTCACCCCCTGAATCCTACGAGCAGTACTTC. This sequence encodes CASSPPESYEQYF.

This CDR3 is CASSPQARQFTDTQYF. The CDR3 nucleotides are TGTGCCAGCAGCCCCCAAGCCCGACAGTTCACAGATACGCAGTATTTT. The V call is TRBV7-9, the J call TRBJ2-3; D is perhaps TRBD1 (5 bases). The CDR3 has 16 amino acids. CDR1 and CDR2 from the germline V gene are SEHNR and FQNEAQ (reference sequence). V was trimmed by 5 bases and J by 2 bases, leaving 17 bases between them. Supplemented by reference TRBV7-9 and TRBJ2-3, the full variable domain reads DTGVSQNPRHKITKRGQNVTFRCDPISEHNRLYWYRQTLGQGPEFLTYFQNEAQLEKSRLLSDRFSAERPKGSFSTLEIQRTEQGDSAMYLCASSPQARQFTDTQYFGPGTRLTVL.

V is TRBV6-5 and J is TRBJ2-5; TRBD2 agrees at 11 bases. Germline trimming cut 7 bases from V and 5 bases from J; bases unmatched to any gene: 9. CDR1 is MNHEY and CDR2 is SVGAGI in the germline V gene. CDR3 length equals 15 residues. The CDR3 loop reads CASNSLAGGGETQYF. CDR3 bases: TGTGCCAGCAATTCTCTAGCGGGGGGCGGGGAGACCCAGTACTTC.

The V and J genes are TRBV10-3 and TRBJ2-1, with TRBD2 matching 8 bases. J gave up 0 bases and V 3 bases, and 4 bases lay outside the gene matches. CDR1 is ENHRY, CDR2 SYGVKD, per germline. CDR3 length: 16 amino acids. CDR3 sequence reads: CAISDPSGHSYNEQFF. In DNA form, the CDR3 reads TGTGCCATCAGTGACCCTAGCGGGCACTCCTACAATGAGCAGTTCTTC.

CDR3 amino acids: CASNRRDEQYF. CDR3 nucleotides: TGTGCCAGCAATCGGCGGGACGAGCAGTACTTC. The chain recombines TRBV28 with TRBJ2-7; a weak D match, TRBD2 (5 bases). Germline loops: CDR1 MDHEN, CDR2 SYDVKM. This CDR3 contains 11 residues. V was trimmed by 7 bases and J by 5 bases, leaving 9 bases between them.